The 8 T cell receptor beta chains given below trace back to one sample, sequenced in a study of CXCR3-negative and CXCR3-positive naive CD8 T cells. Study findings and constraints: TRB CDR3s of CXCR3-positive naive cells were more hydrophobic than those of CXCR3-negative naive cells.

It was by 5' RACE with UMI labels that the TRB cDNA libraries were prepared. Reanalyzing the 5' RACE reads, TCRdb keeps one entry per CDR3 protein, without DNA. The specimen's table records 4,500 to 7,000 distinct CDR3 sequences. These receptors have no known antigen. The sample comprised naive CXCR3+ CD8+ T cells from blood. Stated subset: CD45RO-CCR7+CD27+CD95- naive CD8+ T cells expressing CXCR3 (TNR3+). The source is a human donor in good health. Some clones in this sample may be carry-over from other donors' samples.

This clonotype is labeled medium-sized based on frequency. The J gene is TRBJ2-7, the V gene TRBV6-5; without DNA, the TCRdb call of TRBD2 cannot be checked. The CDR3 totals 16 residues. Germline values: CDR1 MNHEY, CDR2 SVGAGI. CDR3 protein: CASSYSAGGALYEQYF.

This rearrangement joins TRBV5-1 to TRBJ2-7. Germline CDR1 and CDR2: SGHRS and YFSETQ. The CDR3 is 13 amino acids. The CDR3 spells CASSLASSYEQYF.

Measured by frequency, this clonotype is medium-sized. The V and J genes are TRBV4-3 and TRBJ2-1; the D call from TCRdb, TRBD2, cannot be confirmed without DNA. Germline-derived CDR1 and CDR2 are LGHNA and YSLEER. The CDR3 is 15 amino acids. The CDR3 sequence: CASSQDRVTKNEQFF.

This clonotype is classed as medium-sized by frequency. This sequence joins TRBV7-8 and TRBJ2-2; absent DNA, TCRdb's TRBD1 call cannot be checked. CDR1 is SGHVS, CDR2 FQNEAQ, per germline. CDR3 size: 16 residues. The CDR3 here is CASSHDGGWNTGELFF.

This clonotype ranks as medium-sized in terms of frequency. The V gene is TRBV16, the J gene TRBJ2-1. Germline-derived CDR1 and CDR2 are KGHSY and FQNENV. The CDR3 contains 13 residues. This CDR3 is CASSQATSNEQFF.

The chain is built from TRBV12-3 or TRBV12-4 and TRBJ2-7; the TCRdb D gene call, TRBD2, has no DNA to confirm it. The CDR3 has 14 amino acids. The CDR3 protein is CASSLGGYGYEQYF.

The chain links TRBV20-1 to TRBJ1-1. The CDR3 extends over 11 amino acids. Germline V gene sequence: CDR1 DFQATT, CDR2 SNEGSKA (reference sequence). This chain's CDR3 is CSALTATEAFF.

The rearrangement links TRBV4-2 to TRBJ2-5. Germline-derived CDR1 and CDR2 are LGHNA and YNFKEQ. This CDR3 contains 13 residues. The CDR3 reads CASSQDRWETQYF.